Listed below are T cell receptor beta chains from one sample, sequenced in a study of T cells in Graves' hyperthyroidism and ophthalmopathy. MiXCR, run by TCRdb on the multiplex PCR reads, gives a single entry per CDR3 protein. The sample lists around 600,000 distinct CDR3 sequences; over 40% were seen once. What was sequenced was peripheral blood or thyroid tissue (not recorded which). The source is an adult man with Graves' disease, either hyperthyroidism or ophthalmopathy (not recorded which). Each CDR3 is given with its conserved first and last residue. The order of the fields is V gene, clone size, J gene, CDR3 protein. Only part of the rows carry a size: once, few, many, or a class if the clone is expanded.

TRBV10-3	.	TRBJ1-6	CAIRPDSAGGPLHF
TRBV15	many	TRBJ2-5	CATSRDTETQYF
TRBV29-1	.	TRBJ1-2	CSVELSGSGGYTF
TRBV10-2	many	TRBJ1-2	CASGDRGLNYGYTF
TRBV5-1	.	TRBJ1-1	CASSLQTGGTEAFF
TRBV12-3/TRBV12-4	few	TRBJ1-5	CASSPQGRRQPQHF
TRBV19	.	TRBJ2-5	CASSMSSGRAGETQYF
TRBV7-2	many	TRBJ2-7	CASSLDRLDEQYF
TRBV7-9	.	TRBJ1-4	CASSSRGPGGKEKLFF
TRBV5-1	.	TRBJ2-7	CASTSGLAGVGSYEQYF
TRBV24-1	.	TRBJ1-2	CATSEHDGYTF
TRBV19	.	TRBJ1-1	CARGTEAFF
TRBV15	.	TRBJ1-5	CATSRDRGGLNQPQHF